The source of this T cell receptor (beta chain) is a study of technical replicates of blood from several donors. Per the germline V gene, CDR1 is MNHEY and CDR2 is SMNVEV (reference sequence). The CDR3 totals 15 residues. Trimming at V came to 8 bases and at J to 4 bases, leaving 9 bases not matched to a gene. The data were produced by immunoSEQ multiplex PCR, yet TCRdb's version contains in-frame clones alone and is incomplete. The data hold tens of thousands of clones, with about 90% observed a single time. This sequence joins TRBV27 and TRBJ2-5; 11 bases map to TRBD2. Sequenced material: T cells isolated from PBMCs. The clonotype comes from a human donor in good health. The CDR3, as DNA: TGTGCCAGCCAGATAGCGGGAGGGCCTGCAGAGACCCAGTACTTC. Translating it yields CASQIAGGPAETQYF.